The 17 T cell receptor beta chains reported below all come from one sample, sequenced in a study of blood T cell repertoires in COVID-19. Sequencing was performed with immunoSEQ multiplex PCR; in TCRdb, only in-frame clones are kept and a portion is missing. The top ten clones hold over 7% of a sample with some 220,000 clones, 80% of them seen once. Sequencing used peripheral blood. These receptors were obtained from a woman in her seventies with acute or convalescent COVID-19.

The gene calls are TRBV7-6 and TRBJ2-3; TRBD2 is a possible D gene (5 bases). The CDR3 has 16 amino acids. The V and J ends lost 5 bases and 0 bases respectively, with 15 bases between them. The germline V gene encodes CDR1 SGHVS and CDR2 FNYEAQ. CDR3: CASSSSTRASTDTQYF. DNA for the CDR3: TGTGCCAGCAGCAGCAGCACGAGGGCTAGCACAGATACGCAGTATTTT.

This clone occurred a few times. The identical CDR3 is also encoded by other nucleotide sequences in the sample. This chain joins TRBV7-3 and TRBJ2-3; D perhaps matches TRBD2 (6 bases). The CDR3 consists of 15 residues. Between the trimmed V and J ends, which lost 2 bases and 1 base, there was a span of 10 bases. Germline assignment: CDR1 SGHTA and CDR2 FQGTGA. The CDR3 is CASSLGRGGTDTQYF. DNA of the CDR3: TGTGCCAGCAGCTTAGGGCGGGGAGGCACAGATACGCAGTATTTT.

V is TRBV29-1 and J is TRBJ2-5, with 8 bases aligning to TRBD1. The CDR3 length is 12 residues. CDR1 and CDR2 from the germline V gene are SQVTM and ANQGSEA. V shed 1 base and J 10 bases; nucleotides not matched to a gene: 5. The CDR3 DNA reads as TGCAGCGTTGAAGGACAGGGGCAGGACCAGTACTTC. Residues: CSVEGQGQDQYF.

This chain links TRBV5-1 with TRBJ2-2; TRBD1 agrees at 11 bases. The J segment lost 5 bases and the V segment lost 4 bases, leaving 4 bases of the junction unmatched. The CDR3 sequence is 15 residues long. CDR1 is SGHRS and CDR2 is YFSETQ in the germline V gene. The CDR3 DNA reads as TGCGCCAGCAGCCTCCGGGACAGGGGGACCGGGGAGCTGTTTTTT. This gives the protein CASSLRDRGTGELFF.

CDR3 sequence (DNA): TGCAGCGTTGAGGGCTCAGGGGGAGGCTACACCTTC. Its protein product is CSVEGSGGGYTF. The chain has TRBV29-1 and TRBJ1-2, with 7 bases lining up with TRBD1. The junction had 6 bases not matched to a gene; V was cut back by 3 bases and J by 8 bases. The CDR3 length is 12 residues. Germline V gene sequence: CDR1 SQVTM, CDR2 ANQGSEA.

The chain recombines TRBV4-3 with TRBJ2-5; maybe TRBD2 (6 bases). CDR1 LGHNA and CDR2 YSLEER come from the germline V gene. This CDR3 is built from 14 residues. V was clipped by 2 bases and J by 4 bases, with 11 bases between them. The DNA for the CDR3 is TGCGCCAGCAGCCAATATTTGCGGGGAGAGACCCAGTACTTC. Protein sequence: CASSQYLRGETQYF.

This clone was observed a handful of times. The chain combines TRBV28 with TRBJ2-3; TRBD1 might be the D (6 bases). In germline, CDR1 is MDHEN, CDR2 SYDVKM. CDR3 length equals 12 residues. The V and J ends lost 7 bases and 15 bases respectively, with 20 bases between them. This CDR3 is CASTLNRVSFYF. CDR3 DNA sequence: TGTGCCAGCACACTAAACAGGGTTTCATTTTATTTT. Full variable domain (outside the CDR3, taken from reference TRBV28 and TRBJ2-3): DVKVTQSSRYLVKRTGEKVFLECVQDMDHENMFWYRQDPGLGLRLIYFSYDVKMKEKGDIPEGYSVSREKKERFSLILESASTNQTSMYLCASTLNRVSFYFGPGTRLTVL.

This clone was seen a handful of times. The chain recombines TRBV7-2 with TRBJ2-4; TRBD1 aligns across 7 bases. Trimming took 1 base from V and 6 from J; bases not matched to a gene: 15. The germline CDR1 and CDR2 sequences are SGHTA and FQGNSA. The CDR3 totals 18 residues. Written as DNA, the CDR3 is TGTGCCAGCAGCTTAGAAGGTTCCAAGGGACAGTTTAGAAACATTCAGTACTTC. It encodes CASSLEGSKGQFRNIQYF.

This rearrangement joins TRBV25-1 to TRBJ1-1, with TRBD1 matching over 8 bases. The junction had 8 bases not matched to a gene; V was cut back by 6 bases and J by 5 bases. This CDR3 region has 14 residues. Germline V gene lookup returns CDR1 MGHDK and CDR2 SYGVNS. The CDR3 reads CASRKTGGETEAFF. The CDR3 DNA is TGTGCCAGCAGGAAAACAGGGGGTGAGACTGAAGCTTTCTTT.

The V and J genes are TRBV18 and TRBJ1-5; 9 bases fit TRBD1. Trimming at V came to 5 bases and at J to 5 bases, leaving 7 bases not matched to a gene. Germline V gene sequence: CDR1 KGHSH, CDR2 LQKENI. The CDR3 is 15 amino acids. The CDR3 sequence: CASSAGTGWDQPQHF. DNA for the CDR3: TGTGCCAGCTCAGCCGGGACAGGGTGGGATCAGCCCCAGCATTTT.

Only one count was recorded for this clone. V gene TRBV11-2 combines with J gene TRBJ1-2, with 10 bases fitting TRBD1. The CDR3 covers 14 residues. The germline V gene has CDR1 SGHAT and CDR2 FQNNGV. The V and J ends lost 4 bases and 8 bases, in that order; junction bases with no gene match: 7. This CDR3 is CASSWGQGFFGYTF. In nucleotides, the CDR3 is TGTGCCAGCAGCTGGGGACAGGGGTTTTTCGGCTACACCTTC.

The rearrangement uses TRBV9 and TRBJ2-1; D may be TRBD2 (5 bases). The CDR3 extends over 16 amino acids. The germline V gene has CDR1 SGDLS and CDR2 YYNGEE. V gave up 0 bases and J gave up 0 bases, with 10 bases separating them. CDR3 sequence reads: CASSVGHSGSYNEQFF. In DNA form, the CDR3 reads TGTGCCAGCAGCGTAGGTCACAGCGGCTCCTACAATGAGCAGTTCTTC. The full variable domain, in which reference TRBV9 and TRBJ2-1 provide the parts outside the CDR3, is DSGVTQTPKHLITATGQRVTLRCSPRSGDLSVYWYQQSLDQGLQFLIQYYNGEERAKGNILERFSAQQFPDLHSELNLSSLELGDSALYFCASSVGHSGSYNEQFFGPGTRLTVL.

The chain uses TRBV5-8 and TRBJ2-6; TRBD1 matches at 8 bases. The CDR3 has 18 residues. The germline gives CDR1 SGHTS, CDR2 YDEGEE. V lost 7 bases to trimming and J lost 0 bases; unmatched junction nucleotides: 12. The DNA for the CDR3 is TGTGCCAGCCCCAGGGGGCGGTCACACCCCTCTGGGGCCAACGTCCTGACTTTC. This codes for CASPRGRSHPSGANVLTF.

The chain combines TRBV5-1 with TRBJ1-1; 7 bases agree with TRBD1. V lost 6 bases and J lost 7; bases outside the gene matches: 6. This CDR3 comprises 12 residues. Looked up from germline, CDR1 is SGHRS and CDR2 is YFSETQ. CDR3 bases: TGCGCCAGCAAGGAACAGGGGCTTGAAGCTTTCTTT. Protein: CASKEQGLEAFF.

This rearrangement joins TRBV19 to TRBJ2-3; a possible D gene is TRBD2 (6 bases). The germline gives CDR1 LNHDA, CDR2 SQIVND (reference sequence). V shed 3 bases and J shed 7 bases, with 11 bases lying between them. The CDR3 totals 13 residues. The CDR3 sequence is CASSMEGGYTQYF. CDR3 in DNA: TGTGCCAGTAGTATGGAGGGTGGATATACGCAGTATTTT.

This clone was detected only once. CDR3 sequence (DNA): TGTGCCAGCAGCGTAGTCGGGACAGCGAACACTGAAGCTTTCTTT. This sequence encodes CASSVVGTANTEAFF. The V gene is TRBV9, the J gene TRBJ1-1, with 7 bases matching TRBD1. Looked up from germline, CDR1 is SGDLS and CDR2 is YYNGEE. V lost 0 bases, J lost 1 base, and 3 bases stayed unmatched. The CDR3 runs to 15 residues.

The chain combines TRBV5-1 with TRBJ2-5; 8 bases are shared with TRBD1. This CDR3 contains 16 residues. The V gene's germline CDR1 is SGHRS and CDR2 YFSETQ. The junction had 10 bases not matched to a gene; V was cut back by 5 bases and J by 1 base. CDR3 in amino acids: CASSFSGGPVQETQYF. As DNA, the CDR3 is TGCGCCAGCAGTTTCTCAGGGGGCCCCGTCCAAGAGACCCAGTACTTC.